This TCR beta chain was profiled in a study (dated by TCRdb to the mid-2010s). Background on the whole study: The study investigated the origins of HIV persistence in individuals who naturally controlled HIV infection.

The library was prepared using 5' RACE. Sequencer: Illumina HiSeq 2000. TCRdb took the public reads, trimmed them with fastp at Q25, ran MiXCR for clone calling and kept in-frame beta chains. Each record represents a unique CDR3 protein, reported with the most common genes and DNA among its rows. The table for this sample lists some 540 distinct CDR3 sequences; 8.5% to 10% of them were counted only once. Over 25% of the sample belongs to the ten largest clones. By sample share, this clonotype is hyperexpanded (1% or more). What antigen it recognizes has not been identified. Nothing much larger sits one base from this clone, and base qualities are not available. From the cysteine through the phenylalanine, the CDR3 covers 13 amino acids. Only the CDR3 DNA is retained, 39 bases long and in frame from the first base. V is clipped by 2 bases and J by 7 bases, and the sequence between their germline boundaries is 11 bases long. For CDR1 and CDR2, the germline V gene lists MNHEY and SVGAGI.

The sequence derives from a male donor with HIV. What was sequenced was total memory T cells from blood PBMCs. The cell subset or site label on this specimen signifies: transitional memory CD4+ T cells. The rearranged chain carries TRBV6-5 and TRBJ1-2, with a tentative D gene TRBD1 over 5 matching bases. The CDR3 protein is CASSYGQGGGYTF. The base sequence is TGTGCCAGCAGTTACGGTCAGGGCGGTGGCTACACCTTC.